This TCR beta chain was recovered during a study of early T cells in non-severe SARS-CoV-2 infection. Overall study: Chains stayed unpaired after sequencing of bulk RNA from unsorted whole blood.

This CDR3 is 17 amino acids long. Trimming cost V 4 bases and J 4 bases; bases outside gene matches: 10. Germline lookup yields CDR1 ENHRY and CDR2 SYGVKD. This clonotype has at least ten counts. MiXCR, run by TCRdb on the 5' RACE reads, gives a single entry per CDR3 protein. The sample consists of about 35,000 distinct CDR3 sequences, 4.5% to 7% of them appearing once. V is TRBV10-3 and J is TRBJ1-2; TRBD1 matches 12 bases. The sequencing used whole blood, collected at baseline. The receptor's source is an adult who was a healthcare worker with PCR-confirmed SARS-CoV-2 infection or an uninfected control (not recorded which). The CDR3 spells CAISAGTGGAGIYGYTF. CDR3 sequence (DNA): TGTGCCATCAGTGCCGGGACAGGGGGCGCCGGGATCTATGGCTACACCTTC.